This TCR beta chain was captured by sequencing in a study of shared clonotypes between healthy human individuals. On the study more broadly: A couple of women and three men aged 18 to 49 made up the donors.

Whole-study results and caveats: Among donors, sharing of clonotypes was expected to be affected by sequencing depth. Sampling involved blood alone; tissue repertoires likely differ.

Clones were sequenced by immunoSEQ multiplex PCR, and TCRdb holds only the in-frame ones, with some missing. Found here are approximately 2.1 million clones, about 92% of them singletons; the top ten hold 0.3% to 0.4%. With respect to this clone: Its antigen is still unknown.

Per the germline V gene, CDR1 is SGHRS and CDR2 is YFSETQ. The CDR3 has 15 residues. With V trimmed by 0 bases and J by 4 bases, 5 bases remained unmatched. V usage is TRBV5-1 and J usage is TRBJ2-7; 9 bases are shared with TRBD2. This receptor was taken from a man in his late teens or twenties in good health. Some clones in this sample may be carry-over from other donors' samples. The material sequenced was naive CD4+ T cells from PBMCs. Noted subset: CD45RA+ positively selected. CDR3 DNA sequence: TGCGCCAGCAGCTTGGTGGCGGGAGGGAGGTACGAGCAGTACTTC. It codes for CASSLVAGGRYEQYF.